Presented here are 15 T cell receptor beta chains from one specimen sequenced in a study of CD8 T cells in Susac syndrome. Random hexamers primed reverse transcription of about 0.45 to 1 ug RNA. MiXCR, run by TCRdb on the immunoSEQ multiplex PCR reads, gives a single entry per CDR3 protein. This sample has about 300,000 distinct CDR3 sequences, with 89% found just once. Input material: CD8+ T cells from PBMCs. These TCRs come from a human donor with multiple sclerosis.

The V gene is TRBV24-1, the J gene TRBJ2-5; no clear D. Trimming removed 8 bases from V and 5 bases from J, with 8 bases in between. Per germline, CDR1 KGHDR and CDR2 SFDVKD. The CDR3 loop spans 11 amino acids. Here the CDR3 reads CATKFRETQYF. The CDR3 DNA is TGTGCCACCAAGTTCAGGGAGACCCAGTACTTC.

The V and J genes are TRBV4-1 and TRBJ2-4; possible D gene TRBD1, 5 bases. CDR3 size: 16 residues. V was cut by 6 bases and J by 0 bases, with 15 bases left in between. The V gene's germline CDR1 is MGHRA and CDR2 YSYEKL. The CDR3 is CASSHIGRGAKNIQYF. The CDR3 bases are TGCGCCAGCAGTCATATCGGAAGGGGAGCCAAAAACATTCAGTACTTC.

The chain has TRBV19 and TRBJ2-7; D remains unclear. CDR1 is LNHDA and CDR2 is SQIVND in the germline V gene (reference sequence). V was shortened by 5 bases and J by 3 bases, with 14 bases between the two germline ends. The CDR3 contains 14 residues. CDR3 sequence (DNA): TGTGCCAGTAGTGCTACGACCAGCTTCTACGAGCAGTACTTC. Protein: CASSATTSFYEQYF.

The V and J genes are TRBV12-3 or TRBV12-4 and TRBJ1-6; 9 positions agree with TRBD1. V lost 5 bases and J lost 7; bases outside the gene matches: 6. The CDR3 length is 15 residues. CDR3 DNA: TGTGCCAGCAGTCCCGGGACAGGGATGAATTCACCCCTCCACTTT. Protein sequence: CASSPGTGMNSPLHF.

V is TRBV5-1 and J is TRBJ1-1, with 7 bases aligning to TRBD1. CDR1 and CDR2 from the germline V gene are SGHRS and YFSETQ. CDR3 length: 15 residues. V dropped 4 bases and J dropped 3; count of bases not matched to a gene: 9. The CDR3 DNA reads as TGCGCCAGCAGCAGCAAACAGGGGTTGGACACTGAAGCTTTCTTT. It codes for CASSSKQGLDTEAFF.

The chain couples TRBV9 to TRBJ2-1; TRBD2 matches at 8 bases. The V and J ends lost 2 bases and 5 bases, in that order; junction bases with no gene match: 6. The CDR3 totals 15 residues. Looked up from germline, CDR1 is SGDLS and CDR2 is YYNGEE. The CDR3, as DNA: TGTGCCAGCAGCGTCGGACTAGCCGTTGACAATGAGCAGTTCTTC. It translates to CASSVGLAVDNEQFF.

The CDR3 sequence is CASSLDHSGLHDEQYF. The CDR3 DNA reads as TGTGCCAGCAGCTTGGATCACTCGGGATTGCACGACGAGCAGTACTTC. The rearrangement uses TRBV5-6 and TRBJ2-7; tentative D call: TRBD2 (5 bases). Trimming left V 0 bases short and J 5 bases short, with 18 bases between. The CDR3 runs to 16 residues. CDR1 and CDR2 (germline): SGHDT, YYEEEE. Looking up the rest from reference TRBV5-6 and TRBJ2-7 gives the full variable domain: DAGVTQSPTHLIKTRGQQVTLRCSPKSGHDTVSWYQQALGQGPQFIFQYYEEEERQRGNFPDRFSGHQFPNYSSELNVNALLLGDSALYLCASSLDHSGLHDEQYFGPGTRLTVT.

V and J are TRBV15 and TRBJ2-3, with TRBD1 matching 9 bases. Looked up from germline, CDR1 is LNHNV and CDR2 is YYDKDF (reference sequence). CDR3 length equals 16 residues. V lost 0 bases, J lost 4 bases, and 5 bases stayed unmatched. The CDR3 DNA reads TGTGCCACCAGCAGAGATCGCCGGACAGGGGCAGATACGCAGTATTTT. This gives the protein CATSRDRRTGADTQYF.

This clonotype was recorded once. This chain connects TRBV19 to TRBJ1-5; D may be TRBD1 (5 bases). V lost 4 bases and J lost 2, with 12 bases in between. The germline V gene has CDR1 LNHDA and CDR2 SQIVND (reference sequence). The length of the CDR3 is 15 residues. CDR3 in DNA: TGTGCCAGTAGTACGGGGACCCGAGGCAATCAGCCCCAGCATTTT. Translating it yields CASSTGTRGNQPQHF.

The J gene is TRBJ2-3, the V gene TRBV19; possible D gene TRBD2, 7 bases. V was pared by 5 bases and J by 5 bases, with 11 bases between. The CDR3 consists of 13 residues. The germline V gene has CDR1 LNHDA and CDR2 SQIVND (reference sequence). The CDR3 region has the DNA TGTGCCAGTAGTGACGGGGGGCAAGATACGCAGTATTTT. This codes for CASSDGGQDTQYF.

V is TRBV20-1 and J is TRBJ1-1, with 11 bases fitting TRBD1. The CDR3 is made up of 15 amino acids. The germline CDR1 and CDR2 sequences are DFQATT and SNEGSKA (reference sequence). With V trimmed by 6 bases and J by 5 bases, 11 bases remained unmatched. As DNA, the CDR3 is TGCAGTGCACTGGACAGGGGGCCCTGGGAGACTGAAGCTTTCTTT. Its protein product is CSALDRGPWETEAFF.

This chain joins TRBV25-1 and TRBJ1-3, with D unresolved. V was pared by 2 bases and J by 4 bases, with 9 bases between. This CDR3 comprises 14 residues. Germline V gene sequence: CDR1 MGHDK, CDR2 SYGVNS. The CDR3 spells CASSEGGYGNTIYF. CDR3 coding DNA: TGTGCCAGCAGTGAAGGAGGGTACGGAAACACCATATATTTT.

The CDR3 loop reads CACTGQENYEQYF. CDR3 coding DNA: TGTGCCTGCACGGGACAGGAAAACTACGAGCAGTACTTC. This sequence joins TRBV30 and TRBJ2-7, with 8 positions matching TRBD1. J was trimmed by 3 bases and V by 6 bases; bases with no gene match: 7. The germline V gene has CDR1 GTSNPN and CDR2 SVGIG (reference sequence). CDR3 length: 13 residues.

The rearrangement links TRBV5-1 to TRBJ2-7, with unresolved D. CDR1 and CDR2 (germline): SGHRS, YFSETQ. CDR3 length: 12 amino acids. Trimming removed 0 bases at V and 6 bases at J, with 7 bases between. CDR3 loop: CASSLDFFEQYF. CDR3 bases: TGCGCCAGCAGCTTGGATTTTTTCGAGCAGTACTTC.

The V call is TRBV6-2 or TRBV6-3, the J call TRBJ1-6; D might be TRBD1 (6 bases). CDR1 and CDR2 from the germline V gene are MNHEY and SVGEGT. CDR3 length: 14 residues. Trimming removed 3 bases at V and 7 bases at J, with 10 bases between. The CDR3 coding sequence is TGTGCCAGCAGTTATCAGGGGTCGAATTCACCCCTCCACTTT. Its protein is CASSYQGSNSPLHF.